This is a list of T cell receptor beta chains from one sample in a study of glioma-infiltrating T cells after dendritic cell vaccination. Profiling relied on immunoSEQ multiplex PCR, and the TCRdb table lists in-frame clones only, not all of them. This table holds about 50,000 clones, 75% to 90% found once. The sequencing here drew on blood, taken after dendritic cell vaccination. The receptors originated from a human donor with glioblastoma. The conserved cysteine and the conserved F or W are not part of the CDR3 here.

>TRBJ1-1|TRBV15
ATSRGVEVTEAF
>TRBJ2-5|TRBV30
AWSSGLVQETQY
>TRBJ1-1|TRBV7-9
ASQWRDGGTEAF
>TRBJ1-1|TRBV28
ASSFSGGGQVTEAF
>TRBJ2-3|TRBV27
ASSFTGADTQY
>TRBJ2-7|TRBV29-1
SVESGRGTFSEQY
>TRBJ2-7|TRBV19
ASSIQGQGPYEQY
>TRBJ2-1|TRBV10-3
AISDGLAGVRNEQF
>TRBJ2-1|TRBV2
ASSGRTSGYNEQF
>TRBJ2-7|TRBV18
ASSPIGTSGNYEQY
>TRBJ2-2|TRBV2
ASKFRGVTGELF
>TRBJ2-3|TRBV27
ASSFIGTDTQY
>TRBJ1-1|TRBV7-6
ASSPDRSWNTEAF
>TRBJ1-5|TRBV19
ASTEYGRSVANQPQH
>TRBJ2-1|TRBV4-1
ASSQGTSLSYNEQF
>TRBJ2-1|TRBV9
ASTPGPSSYNEQF
>TRBJ2-7|TRBV5-1
ASSFTGVEQY
>TRBJ2-3|TRBV27
ASKLTLHRVEGTDTQY
>TRBJ2-7|TRBV6-4
ASSVGGGHLEY